The rows below give T cell receptor beta chains drawn from one sample of a study of blood T cells in healthy people across ages. TCRdb reanalysed the 5' RACE reads using MiXCR and keeps one entry per CDR3 protein. The profile shows hundreds of thousands of distinct CDR3 sequences, roughly 50% of them singletons. What was sequenced was blood. These receptors all stem from a man in his 60s in good health. Each CDR3 is given with its conserved first and last residue. D genes are given only for firm matches. Clone size is shown for a subset of rows, as once, few, many or a class of expanded clone.

abundance: few
v_gene: TRBV5-1
j_gene: TRBJ2-3
d_gene: -
CDR3nt: TGCGCCAGCAGCCGGGGGCAGGGAGACACAGATACGCAGTATTTT
CDR3aa: CASSRGQGDTDTQYF

abundance: -
v_gene: TRBV12-3/TRBV12-4
j_gene: TRBJ2-4
d_gene: -
CDR3nt: TGTGCCAGCGGCCCCAGGGGACCCAAAAACATTCAGTACTTC
CDR3aa: CASGPRGPKNIQYF

abundance: -
v_gene: TRBV10-3
j_gene: TRBJ2-3
d_gene: TRBD2
CDR3nt: TGTGCCATCAGTGAGTCAGCGGGGCCAACTAGCACAGATACGCAGTATTTT
CDR3aa: CAISESAGPTSTDTQYF

abundance: few
v_gene: TRBV3-1
j_gene: TRBJ2-5
d_gene: -
CDR3nt: TGTGCCAGCAGCCTCCGGACAGTCGCGGCAGAGACCCAGTACTTC
CDR3aa: CASSLRTVAAETQYF

abundance: few
v_gene: TRBV12-3/TRBV12-4
j_gene: TRBJ2-7
d_gene: -
CDR3nt: TGTGCCAGCAATGCGCCGAACCGGAGGGACGAGCAGTACTTC
CDR3aa: CASNAPNRRDEQYF

abundance: -
v_gene: TRBV5-1
j_gene: TRBJ1-1
d_gene: TRBD1
CDR3nt: TGCGCCAGCAGCTTGGAGGGGACAGGGGACACTGAAGCTTTCTTT
CDR3aa: CASSLEGTGDTEAFF

abundance: -
v_gene: TRBV4-1
j_gene: TRBJ2-1
d_gene: TRBD2
CDR3nt: TGCGCCAGCAGCCAAGTCGATAGGGGACTAGCCCTGGGGGGGCAGTTCTTC
CDR3aa: CASSQVDRGLALGGQFF

abundance: -
v_gene: TRBV28
j_gene: TRBJ1-1
d_gene: -
CDR3nt: TGTGCCAGCAAGGGTGCAGTCAACACTGAAGCTTTCTTT
CDR3aa: CASKGAVNTEAFF

abundance: -
v_gene: TRBV12-3/TRBV12-4
j_gene: TRBJ2-7
d_gene: TRBD1
CDR3nt: TGTGCCAGCAGTTTAGTAGGGACAGGGGACCGCGAGCAGTACTTC
CDR3aa: CASSLVGTGDREQYF

abundance: -
v_gene: TRBV5-1
j_gene: TRBJ2-5
d_gene: TRBD2
CDR3nt: TGCGCCAGCAGCTTGGGGACTAGTCCCCAAGAGACCCAGTACTTC
CDR3aa: CASSLGTSPQETQYF

abundance: -
v_gene: TRBV7-2
j_gene: TRBJ1-2
d_gene: -
CDR3nt: TGTGCCAGCAGCTTTTCGGCGACTAACTATGGCTACACCTTC
CDR3aa: CASSFSATNYGYTF

abundance: -
v_gene: TRBV5-1
j_gene: TRBJ1-4
d_gene: -
CDR3nt: TGCGCCAGCAGTTCGGGACACACTAATGAAAAACTGTTTTTT
CDR3aa: CASSSGHTNEKLFF

abundance: -
v_gene: TRBV20-1
j_gene: TRBJ2-7
d_gene: -
CDR3nt: TGCAGTGCTAGAGATGTGAAGGACTCCTACGAGCAGTACTTC
CDR3aa: CSARDVKDSYEQYF

abundance: -
v_gene: TRBV6-5
j_gene: TRBJ2-3
d_gene: TRBD1
CDR3nt: TGTGCCAGCAAACAGACAGGGCTAGTCACAGATACGCAGTATTTT
CDR3aa: CASKQTGLVTDTQYF

abundance: few
v_gene: TRBV28
j_gene: TRBJ2-5
d_gene: TRBD2
CDR3nt: TGTGCCAGCGGTAGCGGGGGGGAAGAGACCCAGTACTTC
CDR3aa: CASGSGGEETQYF

abundance: -
v_gene: TRBV3-1
j_gene: TRBJ2-3
d_gene: TRBD1
CDR3nt: TGTGCCAGCAGCTTGACAGGGAAACACACAGATACGCAGTATTTT
CDR3aa: CASSLTGKHTDTQYF

abundance: -
v_gene: TRBV6-5
j_gene: TRBJ1-2
d_gene: -
CDR3nt: TGTGCCAGCGCAGGGGAGGCGAACTATGGCTACACCTTC
CDR3aa: CASAGEANYGYTF

abundance: -
v_gene: TRBV15
j_gene: TRBJ2-7
d_gene: -
CDR3nt: TGTGCCACCAGCAGAGATAGGGGGGCCCCCTACAATGAGCAGTACTTC
CDR3aa: CATSRDRGAPYNEQYF

abundance: -
v_gene: TRBV4-2
j_gene: TRBJ2-3
d_gene: -
CDR3nt: TGTGCCGGCAGCCAAGACAGGTTTACGCAGTATTTT
CDR3aa: CAGSQDRFTQYF

abundance: -
v_gene: TRBV6-1
j_gene: TRBJ2-5
d_gene: -
CDR3nt: TGTGCCAGCAGTGAATGGCCCAGCCAAGAGACCCAGTACTTC
CDR3aa: CASSEWPSQETQYF

abundance: few
v_gene: TRBV28
j_gene: TRBJ2-3
d_gene: TRBD1
CDR3nt: TGTGCCAGCAGTTTAATTACAGGGGGACCCACAGATACGCAGTATTTT
CDR3aa: CASSLITGGPTDTQYF

abundance: -
v_gene: TRBV10-3
j_gene: TRBJ1-2
d_gene: -
CDR3nt: TGTGCCATCAGAAGACAACCGGGAGCATCAACTATTGGCTACACCTTC
CDR3aa: CAIRRQPGASTIGYTF

abundance: -
v_gene: TRBV20-1
j_gene: TRBJ2-1
d_gene: -
CDR3nt: TGCAGTACTACCGGAAACTTGCAGGGTCGGATTCGGGATGAGCAGTTCTTC
CDR3aa: CSTTGNLQGRIRDEQFF

abundance: few
v_gene: TRBV12-3/TRBV12-4
j_gene: TRBJ1-2
d_gene: -
CDR3nt: TGTGCCAGCAGCCCGTTCCGGTATGGCTACACCTTC
CDR3aa: CASSPFRYGYTF

abundance: -
v_gene: TRBV12-3/TRBV12-4
j_gene: TRBJ2-3
d_gene: -
CDR3nt: TGTGCCAGCACCCTGGGGAGACTAGGCCCCACAGATACGCAGTATTTT
CDR3aa: CASTLGRLGPTDTQYF

abundance: -
v_gene: TRBV7-2
j_gene: TRBJ2-5
d_gene: -
CDR3nt: TGTGCCAGCAGCCCGAGGGGGGGGGGATTAGAGACCCAGTACTTC
CDR3aa: CASSPRGGGLETQYF

abundance: -
v_gene: TRBV7-7
j_gene: TRBJ2-7
d_gene: -
CDR3nt: TGTGCCAGCAGCGTCAGGCTGGGGCCGAACTACGAGCAGTACTTC
CDR3aa: CASSVRLGPNYEQYF

abundance: once
v_gene: TRBV27
j_gene: TRBJ1-5
d_gene: -
CDR3nt: TGTGCCAGCAGGACACATAGCAATCAGCCTCAGCATTTT
CDR3aa: CASRTHSNQPQHF

abundance: -
v_gene: TRBV28
j_gene: TRBJ2-1
d_gene: -
CDR3nt: TGTGCCAGCAGTAAGGACAGCACTCAGTTCTTC
CDR3aa: CASSKDSTQFF

abundance: -
v_gene: TRBV3-1
j_gene: TRBJ1-2
d_gene: TRBD1
CDR3nt: TGTGCCAGCAGCCCAACACGGACAGGGAACTATGGCTACACCTTC
CDR3aa: CASSPTRTGNYGYTF

abundance: -
v_gene: TRBV7-9
j_gene: TRBJ2-1
d_gene: TRBD1
CDR3nt: TGTGCCAGCAGCCCTCCCCGTATAGGTCCGGGACAGGGGCCCTCCAATGAGCAGTTCTTC
CDR3aa: CASSPPRIGPGQGPSNEQFF

abundance: -
v_gene: TRBV6-5
j_gene: TRBJ2-5
d_gene: -
CDR3nt: TGTGCCAGCAGTGCGCCGGACAGCAGGAGGGAGACCCAGTACTTC
CDR3aa: CASSAPDSRRETQYF

abundance: -
v_gene: TRBV10-3
j_gene: TRBJ2-5
d_gene: TRBD1
CDR3nt: TGTGCCATCAGCGGACAGGGGGATTCTGGGACCCAGTACTTC
CDR3aa: CAISGQGDSGTQYF

abundance: -
v_gene: TRBV5-1
j_gene: TRBJ2-1
d_gene: TRBD1
CDR3nt: TGCGCCAGCAGCTTTACAGGGGCCAATGAGCAGTTCTTC
CDR3aa: CASSFTGANEQFF

abundance: few
v_gene: TRBV7-2
j_gene: TRBJ1-1
d_gene: -
CDR3nt: TGTGCCAGCAGCTTAGCAGTACGGCTAAACACTGAAGCTTTCTTT
CDR3aa: CASSLAVRLNTEAFF

abundance: -
v_gene: TRBV5-1
j_gene: TRBJ2-3
d_gene: -
CDR3nt: TGCGCCAGCAGCGGGGACTTACCTTCTACAGATACGCAGTATTTT
CDR3aa: CASSGDLPSTDTQYF

abundance: -
v_gene: TRBV6-1
j_gene: TRBJ1-2
d_gene: -
CDR3nt: TGTGCCAGCAGGGCCCAGGGGACTCTTGAGGGCGGCTACACCTTC
CDR3aa: CASRAQGTLEGGYTF

abundance: few
v_gene: TRBV12-3/TRBV12-4
j_gene: TRBJ2-4
d_gene: TRBD2
CDR3nt: TGTGCCAGCAGTCTTGGGACTAGCGGGGGGGCCTTACAAAACATTCAGTACTTC
CDR3aa: CASSLGTSGGALQNIQYF

abundance: many
v_gene: TRBV7-2
j_gene: TRBJ2-5
d_gene: -
CDR3nt: TGTGCCAGCAGCTTAGCGCCCCGGGAGACCCAGTACTTC
CDR3aa: CASSLAPRETQYF

abundance: -
v_gene: TRBV12-3/TRBV12-4
j_gene: TRBJ1-4
d_gene: TRBD1
CDR3nt: TGTGCCAGCAGTTGGGAAGACAGGGAGTATGAAAAACTGTTTTTT
CDR3aa: CASSWEDREYEKLFF

abundance: -
v_gene: TRBV4-1
j_gene: TRBJ2-4
d_gene: TRBD2
CDR3nt: TGCGCCAGCAGCCACCGCACTAGCGGGGGGGCCGATGCCAAAAACATTCAGTACTTC
CDR3aa: CASSHRTSGGADAKNIQYF

abundance: few
v_gene: TRBV6-6
j_gene: TRBJ2-5
d_gene: TRBD2
CDR3nt: TGTGCCAGCAGTTCCAGCGGGGGAGAGGGAAAGACCCAGTACTTC
CDR3aa: CASSSSGGEGKTQYF

abundance: -
v_gene: TRBV24-1
j_gene: TRBJ2-5
d_gene: -
CDR3nt: TGTGCCACCAGTGCCTATGAGACCCAGTACTTC
CDR3aa: CATSAYETQYF

abundance: few
v_gene: TRBV4-2
j_gene: TRBJ2-4
d_gene: -
CDR3nt: TGTGCCAGCAGCCAGCGGGACAAACCAGCCAAAAACATTCAGTACTTC
CDR3aa: CASSQRDKPAKNIQYF

abundance: once
v_gene: TRBV28
j_gene: TRBJ1-1
d_gene: -
CDR3nt: TGTGCCAGCAGTTCCGAGCTTTGGGGGAACACTGAAGCTTTCTTT
CDR3aa: CASSSELWGNTEAFF

abundance: -
v_gene: TRBV4-3
j_gene: TRBJ2-1
d_gene: -
CDR3nt: TGCGCCAGCAGCCGGGCCGGACCGGCGGGACACAATGAGCAGTTCTTC
CDR3aa: CASSRAGPAGHNEQFF

abundance: -
v_gene: TRBV7-9
j_gene: TRBJ1-2
d_gene: TRBD1
CDR3nt: TGTGCCAGCAGCGCGGACAGGATCTATGGCTACACCTTC
CDR3aa: CASSADRIYGYTF

abundance: -
v_gene: TRBV21-1
j_gene: TRBJ1-5
d_gene: -
CDR3nt: TGTGCCAGCAGCAAAGTTCAGGGGGCGAATCAGCCCCAGCATTTT
CDR3aa: CASSKVQGANQPQHF

abundance: -
v_gene: TRBV6-1
j_gene: TRBJ1-5
d_gene: -
CDR3nt: TGTGCCAGCAGTGCCCTAACCTTCCAGCCCCAGCATTTT
CDR3aa: CASSALTFQPQHF

abundance: few
v_gene: TRBV25-1
j_gene: TRBJ2-7
d_gene: TRBD1
CDR3nt: TGTGCCAGCAGTGCCTCCCGGACAGGGGGCGGCCACGAGCAGTACTTC
CDR3aa: CASSASRTGGGHEQYF

abundance: -
v_gene: TRBV20-1
j_gene: TRBJ2-7
d_gene: -
CDR3nt: TGCAGTGCTAGTGAGCCAGGGAACTACGGGCAGTACTTC
CDR3aa: CSASEPGNYGQYF

abundance: few
v_gene: TRBV11-3
j_gene: TRBJ2-5
d_gene: -
CDR3nt: TGTGCCAGCAGCTTAGGGCTGAATGAGCAGTACTTC
CDR3aa: CASSLGLNEQYF